This TCR beta chain was sequenced for a study of control samples from healthy donors and cancer patients. Sequenced by immunoSEQ multiplex PCR; TCRdb stores in-frame clones only, minus some. The repertoire holds tens of thousands of clones, with 88% as singletons. This CDR3 has 14 amino acids. Germline V gives CDR1 MDHEN, CDR2 SYDVKM. The germline V and J ends were trimmed by 5 bases and 4 bases, with 13 bases remaining between them. The V and J genes are TRBV28 and TRBJ2-3, with D perhaps TRBD2 (7 bases). The material sequenced was PBMCs. This TCR derives from a man in his fifties with head and neck cancer. The CDR3 region is CASSGGAGADTQYF. CDR3 nucleotide sequence: TGTGCCAGCAGTGGGGGGGCCGGCGCAGATACGCAGTATTTT.